Listed below are T cell receptor beta chains from one sample, sequenced in a study of cytomegalovirus exposure and HLA in healthy donors. The protocol was immunoSEQ multiplex PCR, while the TCRdb copy is restricted to in-frame clones and leaves out a portion. Of about 68,000 clones in the sample, about 89% are singletons; the top ten hold roughly 3.1%. The specimen was PBMCs. Receptors were obtained from a man younger than 35 in good health and CMV-seronegative. Both conserved end residues are part of each CDR3. Each record gives: V gene, D gene, clone size, J gene, CDR3 protein. A D gene is named only where the DNA matches it firmly. Not all rows give a size; the values are once, few, many and, for expanded clones, a class.

TRBV11-2	-	-	TRBJ1-1	CASTIQDSFNTEAFF
TRBV18	-	-	TRBJ1-1	CASSGGNTEAFF
TRBV27	TRBD1	-	TRBJ2-1	CASSFLGQGGSEQFF
TRBV4-2	TRBD1	-	TRBJ1-2	CASNHRQGGYTF
TRBV6-1	-	-	TRBJ2-1	CASSPVGGGEQFF
TRBV28	TRBD2	-	TRBJ2-3	CASSSPWTSGSVADTQYF
TRBV7-8	-	-	TRBJ1-2	CASSDRNYGYTF
TRBV2	TRBD1	-	TRBJ2-2	CAKKGADTGELFF
TRBV4-3	-	-	TRBJ2-2	CASSQGTNTGELFF
TRBV7-3	TRBD1	-	TRBJ2-7	CASSFGTVLYEQYF
TRBV28	TRBD2	-	TRBJ2-7	CATRTSGTYEQYF
TRBV4-2	TRBD1	-	TRBJ2-7	CASSQDPGQGYEQYF
TRBV4-2	TRBD2	-	TRBJ2-7	CASSQDRAGDEQYF
TRBV7-9	-	-	TRBJ1-2	CASSKTGSYGYTF
TRBV4-1	-	-	TRBJ2-7	CASSQEGRSTYEQYF
TRBV5-4	TRBD2	-	TRBJ2-3	CASSLAGSGADTQYF
TRBV7-9	-	-	TRBJ2-5	CASSLRQYQETQYF
TRBV6-5	-	-	TRBJ2-7	CASSSGPGETYEQYF
TRBV2	-	once	TRBJ2-5	CASSGRLRQETQYF
TRBV5-4	TRBD2	once	TRBJ2-3	CASSLTPGGRIRNTQYF
TRBV5-1	-	-	TRBJ1-4	CASSLSSGNEKLFF
TRBV28	-	-	TRBJ1-1	CASSSPADGTEAFF
TRBV19	-	-	TRBJ1-5	CASSPGRESNQPQHF
TRBV6-5	-	-	TRBJ2-7	CASSYGPSAAYEQYF
TRBV7-9	TRBD1	-	TRBJ2-7	CASSLGTGGEGYEQYF
TRBV28	TRBD2	-	TRBJ2-5	CASSFHSGYQETQYF
TRBV4-3	TRBD1	-	TRBJ2-6	CASSRTGGSGANVLTF
TRBV19	TRBD1	-	TRBJ1-2	CASSLTGPNGYTF
TRBV11-1	TRBD1	-	TRBJ1-4	CASSLKDRGGEKLFF
TRBV28	TRBD1	-	TRBJ2-3	CASSLTGVVDTQYF
TRBV30	TRBD2	-	TRBJ2-7	CAWSGTSGKNSYEQYF
TRBV6-5	TRBD1	-	TRBJ2-7	CASKGQVAYEQYF
TRBV30	-	-	TRBJ1-5	CAWSDRDNQPQHF
TRBV7-6	TRBD1	-	TRBJ2-7	CASSLAGTAVSYEQYF
TRBV15	-	-	TRBJ1-1	CATSRPMGGIEAFF
TRBV27	TRBD2	-	TRBJ2-2	CASSLSFGGTGELFF
TRBV9	TRBD2	-	TRBJ2-1	CASSAEGAGGGSEQFF
TRBV6-5	TRBD2	-	TRBJ2-3	CASRRTSGRPDTQYF
TRBV5-4	TRBD1	-	TRBJ2-5	CASSLDAGGAETQYF
TRBV5-1	-	-	TRBJ2-7	CASSLTGLSYEQYF
TRBV13	-	-	TRBJ2-3	CASRTAGFTDTQYF
TRBV27	TRBD1	-	TRBJ2-7	CASSLIGGQGPYEQYF
TRBV4-3	-	-	TRBJ2-7	CASSQDLVRVEQYF
TRBV4-3	-	-	TRBJ2-2	CASSQVGGNTGELFF
TRBV5-1	TRBD1	-	TRBJ2-2	CASSLNQGVSGELFF